What follows are 21 T cell receptor beta chains derived from one specimen sequenced in a study of T cell responses to AZD1222 COVID-19 vaccine. This table comes from immunoSEQ multiplex PCR, and its TCRdb copy is limited to in-frame clones, with some not included. The table has roughly 62,000 clones, approximately 80% seen once. Sequencing was performed on peripheral blood, taken on day 0 of AZD1222 vaccination. These receptors were collected from an adult in good health.

This clone was seen a few times. J is TRBJ2-5 and V is TRBV12-5; D remains ambiguous. This CDR3 has 12 residues. Looked up from germline, CDR1 is LGHNT and CDR2 is FRNRAP. The germline V and J ends were trimmed by 4 bases and 10 bases, with 13 bases remaining between them. The CDR3 DNA reads as TGTGCTAGTGGTTCCGTCCCGGCCAACCAGTACTTC. Translation: CASGSVPANQYF. Full variable domain (rest looked up from reference TRBV12-5 and TRBJ2-5): DARVTQTPRHKVTEMGQEVTMRCQPILGHNTVFWYRQTMMQGLELLAYFRNRAPLDDSGMPKDRFSAEMPDATLATLKIQPSEPRDSAVYFCASGSVPANQYFGPGTRLLVL.

The V call is TRBV5-4, the J call TRBJ1-6; D is ambiguous. The CDR3 spans 14 residues. The V end was cut by 4 bases, the J end by 9 bases, with 14 bases between. The germline gives CDR1 SGHNT, CDR2 YYREEE (reference sequence). In DNA form, the CDR3 reads TGTGCCAGCAGCCCCACGGACCGAGCTTCACCCCTCCACTTT. It codes for CASSPTDRASPLHF. Looking up the rest from reference TRBV5-4 and TRBJ1-6 gives the full variable domain: ETGVTQSPTHLIKTRGQQVTLRCSSQSGHNTVSWYQQALGQGPQFIFQYYREEENGRGNFPPRFSGLQFPNYSSELNVNALELDDSALYLCASSPTDRASPLHFGNGTRLTVT.

This rearrangement joins TRBV28 to TRBJ2-1; unclear D gene. Trimming cost V 8 bases and J 0 bases, with 11 bases left between them. Per germline, CDR1 MDHEN and CDR2 SYDVKM. The CDR3 is 14 amino acids. CDR3 residues: CASSEVPSYNEQFF. Written as DNA, the CDR3 is TGTGCCAGCTCAGAGGTCCCCTCCTACAATGAGCAGTTCTTC. Based on the CDR3 plus reference TRBV28 and TRBJ2-1, the full variable domain is DVKVTQSSRYLVKRTGEKVFLECVQDMDHENMFWYRQDPGLGLRLIYFSYDVKMKEKGDIPEGYSVSREKKERFSLILESASTNQTSMYLCASSEVPSYNEQFFGPGTRLTVL.

The count of this clone is one. V is TRBV29-1 and J is TRBJ1-1, with D unclear. V was cut by 7 bases and J by 0 bases, with 24 bases left in between. The CDR3 sequence is 17 residues long. Germline CDR1 is SQVTM and CDR2 is ANQGSEA. The CDR3 DNA is TGCAGCGCCCTGCCACCTTACAGCGATACTTTGAACACTGAAGCTTTCTTT. Its translation: CSALPPYSDTLNTEAFF.

The V gene is TRBV6-2 or TRBV6-3, the J gene TRBJ2-2; no definite D call. V was trimmed by 5 bases and J by 6 bases, leaving 19 bases between them. Germline loops: CDR1 MNHEY, CDR2 SVGEGT. CDR3 length: 16 residues. The CDR3 loop is CASSTEIVGRSGELFF. The CDR3 nucleotides are TGTGCCAGCAGTACAGAGATCGTGGGCCGGTCCGGGGAGCTGTTTTTT.

The chain uses TRBV15 and TRBJ1-5; D gene ambiguous. Germline-derived CDR1 and CDR2 are LNHNV and YYDKDF (reference sequence). The germline V and J ends were trimmed by 0 bases and 2 bases, with 5 bases remaining between them. CDR3 length: 14 amino acids. CDR3 region: CATSRDRGNQPQHF. In DNA, the CDR3 is TGTGCCACCAGCAGAGACAGAGGCAATCAGCCCCAGCATTTT. The complete variable domain, with remaining parts taken from reference TRBV15 and TRBJ1-5, reads DAMVIQNPRYQVTQFGKPVTLSCSQTLNHNVMYWYQQKSSQAPKLLFHYYDKDFNNEADTPDNFQSRRPNTSFCFLDIRSPGLGDTAMYLCATSRDRGNQPQHFGDGTRLSIL.

The V gene is TRBV7-6, the J gene TRBJ1-4; 9 positions match TRBD1. V shed 1 base, J shed 5 bases, and the junction held 2 bases outside the gene matches. This CDR3 spans 15 amino acids. CDR1 is SGHVS, CDR2 FNYEAQ, per germline. CDR3 protein: CASSLGTGENEKLFF. The CDR3 DNA reads TGTGCCAGCAGCTTAGGGACAGGGGAAAATGAAAAACTGTTTTTT.

V and J are TRBV5-6 and TRBJ2-2; TRBD1 matches at 9 bases. With V trimmed by 5 bases and J by 4 bases, 15 bases remained unmatched. Germline assignment: CDR1 SGHDT and CDR2 YYEEEE. The CDR3 covers 18 residues. This CDR3 is CASSSGTGYLGATGELFF. CDR3 DNA: TGTGCCAGCAGTTCCGGGACAGGGTATTTAGGGGCCACCGGGGAGCTGTTTTTT.

The CDR3 protein is CASSYRGTANTGELFF. The DNA of the CDR3 is TGTGCCAGCAGTTACAGGGGGACAGCGAACACCGGGGAGCTGTTTTTT. The V and J genes are TRBV6-5 and TRBJ2-2; 7 bases are shared with TRBD1. Trimming at V came to 2 bases and at J to 0 bases, leaving 3 bases not matched to a gene. The CDR3 covers 16 residues. Germline V CDR1 and CDR2: MNHEY, SVGAGI.

The chain is built from TRBV12-3 or TRBV12-4 and TRBJ1-5; unclear D gene. V gave up 5 bases and J gave up 7 bases, with 12 bases separating them. CDR3 length: 13 amino acids. The CDR3 nucleotides are TGTGCCAGCAGTCTCCGGATCAACCAGCCCCAGCATTTT. It is translated as CASSLRINQPQHF.

The chain joins TRBV7-2 to TRBJ1-2; D is possibly TRBD1 (6 bases). Trimming left V 4 bases short and J 7 bases short, with 13 bases between. The CDR3 covers 13 residues. Germline values: CDR1 SGHTA, CDR2 FQGNSA. The CDR3 here is CASSSQQGVGYTF. In DNA form, the CDR3 reads TGTGCCAGCAGCTCGCAACAGGGAGTTGGCTACACCTTC. The entire variable domain, with the rest obtained from reference TRBV7-2 and TRBJ1-2, is as follows: GAGVSQSPSNKVTEKGKDVELRCDPISGHTALYWYRQSLGQGLEFLIYFQGNSAPDKSGLPSDRFSAERTGGSVSTLTIQRTQQEDSAVYLCASSSQQGVGYTFGSGTRLTVV.

The J gene is TRBJ1-6, the V gene TRBV27, with 10 bases fitting TRBD1. V shed 6 bases and J 7 bases; nucleotides not matched to a gene: 6. The germline CDR1 and CDR2 sequences are MNHEY and SMNVEV (reference sequence). This CDR3 spans 15 amino acids. The CDR3 nucleotides are TGTGCCAGCAGGGCCGGGACAGGGGTGAATTCACCCCTCCACTTT. Encoded protein: CASRAGTGVNSPLHF.

The gene calls are TRBV19 and TRBJ1-5, with 9 bases that match TRBD1. The CDR3 has 17 amino acids. Germline loops: CDR1 LNHDA, CDR2 SQIVND (reference sequence). Losses at the gene ends were 5 bases for V and 0 bases for J; bases not matched to a gene: 8. The CDR3 coding sequence is TGTGCCAGTAGTTTTACAGGGGGCGCAGGTAGCAATCAGCCCCAGCATTTT. Amino acid sequence: CASSFTGGAGSNQPQHF.

The chain links TRBV12-3 or TRBV12-4 to TRBJ2-7, with D possibly matching TRBD2 (5 bases). This CDR3 has 12 residues. The germline V and J ends were trimmed by 6 bases and 7 bases, with 13 bases remaining between them. The CDR3 sequence: CASSLGRGEQYF. CDR3 sequence (DNA): TGTGCCAGCAGCCTCGGACGGGGAGAGCAGTACTTC.

With regard to this clone: Compared with germline, one end of the junction differs, possibly owing to a read error. CDR3 in amino acids: CASSEMADAISF. The CDR3 nucleotides read TGTGCCAGCAGTGAAATGGCCGATGCTATTTCTTTC. V is TRBV2 and J is TRBJ1-2; D remains ambiguous. The CDR3 totals 12 residues. The V gene's germline CDR1 is SNHLY and CDR2 FYNNEI.

The chain is built from TRBV7-2 and TRBJ2-5, with 7 nucleotides matching TRBD2. After removal of 1 base from V and 2 bases from J, the junction contained 4 bases not matched to a gene. Germline CDR1 reads SGHTA; CDR2 reads FQGNSA. CDR3 size: 15 residues. The CDR3 loop is CASSLGAGEQETQYF. The CDR3 nucleotides are TGTGCCAGCAGCTTAGGGGCGGGGGAACAAGAGACCCAGTACTTC.

This chain uses TRBV11-2 with TRBJ1-1; no clear D gene. CDR3 size: 12 residues. Trimming cost V 5 bases and J 5 bases, with 9 bases left between them. CDR1 and CDR2 (germline): SGHAT, FQNNGV. The CDR3, as DNA: TGTGCCAGCAGCCCGACTAGGACTGAAGCTTTCTTT. It codes for CASSPTRTEAFF.

The rearrangement joins TRBV18 to TRBJ1-6; 10 nucleotides align to TRBD1. J lost 0 bases, V lost 1 base, and 0 bases had no gene match. From germline, CDR1 is KGHSH and CDR2 LQKENI. The CDR3 is 17 residues long. This CDR3 reads CASSPRDRGSYNSPLHF. The CDR3 bases are TGTGCCAGCTCACCACGGGACAGGGGCTCCTATAATTCACCCCTCCACTTT. Drawing the rest from reference TRBV18 and TRBJ1-6, the complete variable domain is NAGVMQNPRHLVRRRGQEARLRCSPMKGHSHVYWYRQLPEEGLKFMVYLQKENIIDESGMPKERFSAEFPKEGPSILRIQQVVRGDSAAYFCASSPRDRGSYNSPLHFGNGTRLTVT.

The chain recombines TRBV18 with TRBJ2-3; TRBD2 agrees at 9 bases. Germline V gene data show CDR1 as KGHSH and CDR2 as LQKENI. The CDR3 consists of 15 residues. Losses at the gene ends were 2 bases for V and 3 bases for J; bases not matched to a gene: 3. The CDR3 reads CASSPTSGGTDTQYF. As DNA, the CDR3 is TGTGCCAGCTCACCAACCAGCGGGGGGACAGATACGCAGTATTTT.

The gene calls are TRBV10-2 and TRBJ1-2; unclear D gene. The CDR3 has 10 amino acids. Trimming removed 10 bases from V and 6 bases from J, with 9 bases in between. Germline V gives CDR1 WSHSY, CDR2 SAAADI. The CDR3 region is CATGGDGYTF. DNA for the CDR3: TGCGCCACCGGCGGTGATGGCTACACCTTC.

The rearrangement joins TRBV4-1 to TRBJ1-2, with D perhaps matching TRBD1 (5 bases). From germline, CDR1 is MGHRA and CDR2 YSYEKL. The CDR3 loop spans 12 amino acids. V lost 6 bases to trimming and J lost 8 bases, with 13 bases between them. The DNA of the CDR3 is TGCGCCAGCAGAGCAGAGAGGGGAGGCTACACCTTC. Protein product: CASRAERGGYTF.